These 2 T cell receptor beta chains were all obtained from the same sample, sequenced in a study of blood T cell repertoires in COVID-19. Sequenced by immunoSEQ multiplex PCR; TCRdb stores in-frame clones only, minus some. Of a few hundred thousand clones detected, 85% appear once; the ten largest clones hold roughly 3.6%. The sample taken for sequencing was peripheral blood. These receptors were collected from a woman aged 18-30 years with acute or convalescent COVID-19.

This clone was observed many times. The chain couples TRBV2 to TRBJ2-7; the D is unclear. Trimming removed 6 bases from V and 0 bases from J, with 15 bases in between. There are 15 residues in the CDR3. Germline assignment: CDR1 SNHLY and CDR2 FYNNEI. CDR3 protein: CASSPEGESSYEQYF. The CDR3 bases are TGTGCCAGCAGCCCCGAAGGAGAGAGCTCCTACGAGCAGTACTTC.

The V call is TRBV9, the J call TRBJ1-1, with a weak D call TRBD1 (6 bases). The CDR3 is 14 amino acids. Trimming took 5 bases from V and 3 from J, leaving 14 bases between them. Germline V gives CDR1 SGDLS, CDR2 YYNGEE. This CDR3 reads CASSLQGVDTEAFF. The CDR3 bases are TGTGCCAGCAGTTTACAGGGTGTAGACACTGAAGCTTTCTTT.